The rows below give T cell receptor beta chains drawn from one sample of a study of CD8 T cells in ankylosing spondylitis. TCRdb reprocessed the 5' RACE reads with MiXCR, giving one entry per CDR3 protein. The table records about 800,000 distinct CDR3 sequences, 10% to 15% of them present only once. Material: blood, either unsorted or a sorted T cell fraction (not recorded which). Receptors originate from a male donor with ankylosing spondylitis. Each CDR3 is given with its conserved first and last residue. Clone size is shown for a subset of rows, as once, few, many or a class of expanded clone.

CDR3: CASSPGGAPYSTDTQYF
size: NA
V: TRBV7-9
J: TRBJ2-3

CDR3: CASSLIPGALETQYF
size: few
V: TRBV5-1
J: TRBJ2-5

CDR3: CASSQQDRGFSGYTF
size: NA
V: TRBV6-2/TRBV6-3
J: TRBJ1-2

CDR3: CAWSTQMNTEAFF
size: few
V: TRBV30
J: TRBJ1-1

CDR3: CASSSTGPEQYF
size: many
V: TRBV9
J: TRBJ2-7

CDR3: CASTRKGGAPTSPLHF
size: many
V: TRBV27
J: TRBJ1-6

CDR3: CSARDPGPRGSNEQFF
size: NA
V: TRBV20-1
J: TRBJ2-1

CDR3: CSVLTREGLTDTQYF
size: NA
V: TRBV29-1
J: TRBJ2-3

CDR3: CASSYSTGGTEAFF
size: many
V: TRBV6-5
J: TRBJ1-1

CDR3: CAISVGTAYEQYF
size: once
V: TRBV10-3
J: TRBJ2-7

CDR3: CSAPKQGGTGELFF
size: NA
V: TRBV20-1
J: TRBJ2-2

CDR3: CSAREQGSMNTEAFF
size: few
V: TRBV20-1
J: TRBJ1-1

CDR3: CASSHDGSYNEQFF
size: NA
V: TRBV11-3
J: TRBJ2-1

CDR3: CSANAGTWGRNTDTQYF
size: NA
V: TRBV20-1
J: TRBJ2-3

CDR3: CAWSRPASGHNEQFF
size: many
V: TRBV30
J: TRBJ2-1

CDR3: CSAETGAGSQPQHF
size: few
V: TRBV20-1
J: TRBJ1-5

CDR3: CASSYSMGTGMGKLFF
size: NA
V: TRBV6-5
J: TRBJ1-4

CDR3: CASSRQGESLHF
size: NA
V: TRBV7-9
J: TRBJ2-7

CDR3: CSAHRLAGGNQETQYF
size: NA
V: TRBV20-1
J: TRBJ2-5

CDR3: CATSRETQYF
size: few
V: TRBV6-2/TRBV6-3
J: TRBJ2-5

CDR3: CASSSHRAPYTDTQYF
size: few
V: TRBV11-2
J: TRBJ2-3

CDR3: CSGTGTYGYTF
size: few
V: TRBV20-1
J: TRBJ1-2

CDR3: CASGRDRENSPLHF
size: many
V: TRBV6-1
J: TRBJ1-6

CDR3: CSAGTRGSGESPLHF
size: few
V: TRBV20-1
J: TRBJ1-6

CDR3: CASSLRRTKGYEQYF
size: NA
V: TRBV5-6
J: TRBJ2-7

CDR3: CASSQRLVGVGETQYF
size: few
V: TRBV4-1
J: TRBJ2-5

CDR3: CASSPGGGTEAFF
size: many
V: TRBV7-2
J: TRBJ1-1

CDR3: CSARDGGRTGDETQYF
size: few
V: TRBV20-1
J: TRBJ2-5

CDR3: CASSPFLGRGDTQYF
size: NA
V: TRBV6-1
J: TRBJ2-3

CDR3: CASSFRGWTEAFF
size: few
V: TRBV12-3/TRBV12-4
J: TRBJ1-1

CDR3: CSARKWGGDNEQFF
size: many
V: TRBV29-1
J: TRBJ2-1

CDR3: CASSPPRDTSYNEQFF
size: few
V: TRBV18
J: TRBJ2-1

CDR3: CASSIAHGLNTEAFF
size: NA
V: TRBV19
J: TRBJ1-1

CDR3: CASSPSTVDAQYF
size: few
V: TRBV5-1
J: TRBJ2-3

CDR3: CASSLASGRPNQKYF
size: NA
V: TRBV12-3/TRBV12-4
J: TRBJ2-3

CDR3: CASSYLAGAADTQYF
size: few
V: TRBV5-6
J: TRBJ2-3

CDR3: CSAGGTAGEKLFF
size: many
V: TRBV20-1
J: TRBJ1-4

CDR3: CSARDLTADEKLFF
size: few
V: TRBV20-1
J: TRBJ1-4

CDR3: CSASVVSGGEFLHGYTF
size: NA
V: TRBV20-1
J: TRBJ1-2

CDR3: CASSPKFGAGYTF
size: NA
V: TRBV4-3
J: TRBJ1-2

CDR3: CSAETGVGTDTQYF
size: NA
V: TRBV20-1
J: TRBJ2-3

CDR3: CASSTWSADEQYF
size: few
V: TRBV7-2
J: TRBJ2-7

CDR3: CASSGVTGFTDTQYF
size: many
V: TRBV9
J: TRBJ2-3

CDR3: CASRLNYGYTF
size: NA
V: TRBV28
J: TRBJ1-2

CDR3: CSAGKDSHYEQYF
size: few
V: TRBV29-1
J: TRBJ2-7

CDR3: CASSPLRSAGYTF
size: NA
V: TRBV3-1
J: TRBJ1-2

CDR3: CSARDRARYSNQPQHF
size: NA
V: TRBV20-1
J: TRBJ1-5

CDR3: CSVELGRGRDYGYTF
size: few
V: TRBV29-1
J: TRBJ1-2